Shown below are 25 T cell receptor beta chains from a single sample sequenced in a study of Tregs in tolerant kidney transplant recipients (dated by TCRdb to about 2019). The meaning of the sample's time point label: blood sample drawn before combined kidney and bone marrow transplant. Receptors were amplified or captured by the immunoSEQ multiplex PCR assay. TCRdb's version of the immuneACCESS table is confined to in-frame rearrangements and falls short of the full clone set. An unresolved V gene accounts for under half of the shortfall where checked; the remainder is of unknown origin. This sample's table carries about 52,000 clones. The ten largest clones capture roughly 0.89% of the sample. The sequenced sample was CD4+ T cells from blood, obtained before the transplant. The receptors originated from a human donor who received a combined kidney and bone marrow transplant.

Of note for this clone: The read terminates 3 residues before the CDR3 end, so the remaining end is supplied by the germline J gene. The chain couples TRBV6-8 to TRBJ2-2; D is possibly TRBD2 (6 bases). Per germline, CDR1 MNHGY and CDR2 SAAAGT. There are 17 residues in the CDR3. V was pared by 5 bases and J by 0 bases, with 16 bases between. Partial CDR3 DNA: TGTGCCAGCAGTACCCGTCTTGGCGGGGCGAACACCGGGGAG. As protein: CASSTRLGGANTGE. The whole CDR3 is CASSTRLGGANTGELFF.

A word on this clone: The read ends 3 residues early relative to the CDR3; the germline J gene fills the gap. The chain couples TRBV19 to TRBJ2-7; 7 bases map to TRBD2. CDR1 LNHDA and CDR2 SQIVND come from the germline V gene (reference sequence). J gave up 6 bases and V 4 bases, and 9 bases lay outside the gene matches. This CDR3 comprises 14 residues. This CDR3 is CASSTRLARGEQYF. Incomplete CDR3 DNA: TGTGCCAGTAGTACCCGACTAGCAAGGGGCGAG.

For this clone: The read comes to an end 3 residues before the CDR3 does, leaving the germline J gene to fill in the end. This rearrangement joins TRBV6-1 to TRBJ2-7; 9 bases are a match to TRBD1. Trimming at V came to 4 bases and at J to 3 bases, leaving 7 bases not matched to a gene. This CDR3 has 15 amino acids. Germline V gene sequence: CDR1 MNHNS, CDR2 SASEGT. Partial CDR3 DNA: TGTGCCAGCAGTGCCTTACAGGGGGCGAACTACGAG. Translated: CASSALQGANYE. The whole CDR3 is CASSALQGANYEQYF.

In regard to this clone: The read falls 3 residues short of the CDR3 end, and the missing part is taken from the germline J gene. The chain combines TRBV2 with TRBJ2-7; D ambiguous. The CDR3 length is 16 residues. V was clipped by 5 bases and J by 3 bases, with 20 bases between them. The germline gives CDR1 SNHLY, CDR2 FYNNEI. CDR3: CASSYRLVARYYEQYF. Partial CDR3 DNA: TGTGCCAGCAGTTATCGGCTAGTGGCCCGCTACTACGAG.

The CDR3 DNA, read in part, is TGTGCCAGCAGTTCCGACAGGGGGAATTCACCC. Translation: CASSSDRGNSP. In full, the CDR3 reads CASSSDRGNSPLHF. V usage is TRBV6-2 or TRBV6-3 and J usage is TRBJ1-6, with 9 positions matching TRBD1. The sequence runs out 3 residues before the end of the CDR3; the remainder is reconstructed from the germline J gene. V shed 4 bases and J 7 bases; nucleotides not matched to a gene: 2. CDR1 and CDR2 (germline): MNHEY, SVGEGT. CDR3 length equals 14 residues.

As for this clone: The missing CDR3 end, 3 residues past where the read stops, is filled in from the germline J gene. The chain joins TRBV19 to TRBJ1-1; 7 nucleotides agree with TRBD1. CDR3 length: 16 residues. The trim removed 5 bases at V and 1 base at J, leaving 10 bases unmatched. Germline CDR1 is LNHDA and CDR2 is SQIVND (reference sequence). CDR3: CASSWTPGGRNTEAFF. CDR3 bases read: TGTGCCAGTAGTTGGACCCCAGGGGGGAGGAACACTGAA.

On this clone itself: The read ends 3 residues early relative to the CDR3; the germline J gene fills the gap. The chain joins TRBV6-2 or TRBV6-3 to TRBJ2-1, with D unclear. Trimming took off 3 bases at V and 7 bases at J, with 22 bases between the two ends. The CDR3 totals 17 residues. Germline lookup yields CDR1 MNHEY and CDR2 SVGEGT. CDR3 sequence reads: CASSYVFNALGRNEQFF. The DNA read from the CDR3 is TGTGCCAGCAGTTATGTCTTCAATGCCCTAGGCCGGAATGAG.

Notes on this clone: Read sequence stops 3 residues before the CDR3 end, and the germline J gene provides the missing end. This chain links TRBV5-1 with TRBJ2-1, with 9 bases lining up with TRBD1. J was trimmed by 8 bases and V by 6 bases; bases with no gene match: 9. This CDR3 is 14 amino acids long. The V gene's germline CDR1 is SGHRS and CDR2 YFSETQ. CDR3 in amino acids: CASNKPGQGYEQFF. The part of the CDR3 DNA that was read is TGCGCCAGCAACAAACCGGGACAGGGATATGAG.

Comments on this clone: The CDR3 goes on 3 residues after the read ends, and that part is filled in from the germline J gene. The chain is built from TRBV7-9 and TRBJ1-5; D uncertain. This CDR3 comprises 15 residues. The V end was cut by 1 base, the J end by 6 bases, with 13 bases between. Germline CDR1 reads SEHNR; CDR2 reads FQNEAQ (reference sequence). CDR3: CASSLVGGRSQPQHF. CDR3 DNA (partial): TGTGCCAGCAGCTTAGTGGGTGGCAGGTCTCAGCCC.

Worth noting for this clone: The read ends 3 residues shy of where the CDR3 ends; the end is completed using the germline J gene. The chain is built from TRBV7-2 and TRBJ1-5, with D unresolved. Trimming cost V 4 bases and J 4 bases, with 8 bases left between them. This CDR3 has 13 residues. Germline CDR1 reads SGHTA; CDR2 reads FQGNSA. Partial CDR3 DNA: TGTGCCAGCAGCTCCGACTGGAATCAGCCC. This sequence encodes CASSSDWNQP. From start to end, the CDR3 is CASSSDWNQPQHF.

The CDR3 reads CASSLDREGYTF. CDR3 DNA (partial): TGCGCCAGCAGCTTGGACAGGGAGGGC. The V and J genes are TRBV5-1 and TRBJ1-2, with a tentative D call TRBD1 (6 bases). The read is 3 residues too short to cover the CDR3 end, so that end is filled in from the germline J gene. The CDR3 covers 12 residues. Germline-derived CDR1 and CDR2 are SGHRS and YFSETQ.

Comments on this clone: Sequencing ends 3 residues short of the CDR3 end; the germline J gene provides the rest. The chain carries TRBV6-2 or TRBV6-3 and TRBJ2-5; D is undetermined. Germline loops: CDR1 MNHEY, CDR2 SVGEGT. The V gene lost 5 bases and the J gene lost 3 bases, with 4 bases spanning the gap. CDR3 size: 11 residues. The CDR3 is CASSREETQYF. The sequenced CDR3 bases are TGTGCCAGCAGTCGTGAAGAGACC.

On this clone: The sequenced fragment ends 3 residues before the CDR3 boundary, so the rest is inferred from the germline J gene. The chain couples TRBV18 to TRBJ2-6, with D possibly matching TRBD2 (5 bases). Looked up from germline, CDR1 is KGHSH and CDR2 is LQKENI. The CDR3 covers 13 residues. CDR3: CASSPPKLGILTF. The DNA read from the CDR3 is TGTGCCAGCTCACCACCGAAACTAGGGATC.

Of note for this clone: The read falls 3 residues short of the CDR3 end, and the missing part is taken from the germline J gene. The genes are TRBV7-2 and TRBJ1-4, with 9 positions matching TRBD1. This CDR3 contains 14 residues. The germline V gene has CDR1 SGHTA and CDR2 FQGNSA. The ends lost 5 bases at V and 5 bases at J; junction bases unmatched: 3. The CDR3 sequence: CASSTGTGNEKLFF. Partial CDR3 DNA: TGTGCCAGCAGCACCGGGACAGGGAATGAAAAA.

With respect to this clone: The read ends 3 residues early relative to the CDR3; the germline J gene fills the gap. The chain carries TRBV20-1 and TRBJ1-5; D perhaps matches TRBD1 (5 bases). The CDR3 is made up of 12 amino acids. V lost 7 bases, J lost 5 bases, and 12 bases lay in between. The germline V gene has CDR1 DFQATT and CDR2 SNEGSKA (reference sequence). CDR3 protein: CSGTSGDQPQHF. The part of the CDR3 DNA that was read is TGCAGTGGGACATCGGGGGATCAGCCC.

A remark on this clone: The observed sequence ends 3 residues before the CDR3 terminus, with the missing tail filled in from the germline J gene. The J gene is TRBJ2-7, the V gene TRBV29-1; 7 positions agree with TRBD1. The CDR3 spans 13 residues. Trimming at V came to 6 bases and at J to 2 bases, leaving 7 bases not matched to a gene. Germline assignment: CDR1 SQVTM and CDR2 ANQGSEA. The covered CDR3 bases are TGCAGCGTGACAGGGCTAGGAACCTACGAG. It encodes CSVTGLGTYE. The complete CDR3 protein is CSVTGLGTYEQYF.

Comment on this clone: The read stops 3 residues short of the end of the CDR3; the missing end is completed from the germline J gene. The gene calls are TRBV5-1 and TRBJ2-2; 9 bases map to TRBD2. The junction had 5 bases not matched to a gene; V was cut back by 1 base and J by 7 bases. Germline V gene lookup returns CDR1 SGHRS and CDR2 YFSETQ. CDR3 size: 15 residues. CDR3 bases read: TGCGCCAGCAGCTTGAGAGCGGGAGGAGACGGGGAG. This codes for CASSLRAGGDGE. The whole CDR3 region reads CASSLRAGGDGELFF.

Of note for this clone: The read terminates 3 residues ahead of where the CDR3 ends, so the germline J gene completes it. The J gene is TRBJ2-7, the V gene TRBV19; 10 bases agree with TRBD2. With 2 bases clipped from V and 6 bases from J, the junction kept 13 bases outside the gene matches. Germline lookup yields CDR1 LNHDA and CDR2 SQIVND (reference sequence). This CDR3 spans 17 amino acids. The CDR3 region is CASSISASGSLIAEQYF. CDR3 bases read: TGTGCCAGTAGTATATCGGCTAGCGGGAGCCTCATTGCCGAG.

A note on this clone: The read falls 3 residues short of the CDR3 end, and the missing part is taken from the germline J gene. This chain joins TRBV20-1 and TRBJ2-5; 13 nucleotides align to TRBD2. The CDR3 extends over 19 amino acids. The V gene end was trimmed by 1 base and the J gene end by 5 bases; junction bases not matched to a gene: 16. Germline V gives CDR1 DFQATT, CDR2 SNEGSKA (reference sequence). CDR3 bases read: TGCAGTGCTAGAGGGGTTAATACCGGGACTAGCGGGGCTCGGGAGACC. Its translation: CSARGVNTGTSGARET. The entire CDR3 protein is CSARGVNTGTSGARETQYF.

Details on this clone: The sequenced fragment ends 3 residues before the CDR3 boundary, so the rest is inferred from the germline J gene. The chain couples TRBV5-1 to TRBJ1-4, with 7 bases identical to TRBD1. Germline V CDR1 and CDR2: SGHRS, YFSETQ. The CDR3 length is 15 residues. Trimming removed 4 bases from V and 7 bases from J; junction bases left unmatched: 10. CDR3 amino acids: CASSPAQGESEKLFF. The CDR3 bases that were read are TGCGCCAGCAGCCCGGCCCAGGGGGAAAGTGAAAAA.

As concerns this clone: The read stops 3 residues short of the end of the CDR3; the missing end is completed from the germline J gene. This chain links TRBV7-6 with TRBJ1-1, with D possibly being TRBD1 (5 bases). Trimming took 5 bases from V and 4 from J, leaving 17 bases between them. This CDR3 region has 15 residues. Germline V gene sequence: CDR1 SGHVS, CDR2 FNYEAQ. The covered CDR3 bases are TGTGCCAGCAGCCCAAGGGACTGGGGAGCCACTGAA. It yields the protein CASSPRDWGATE. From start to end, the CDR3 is CASSPRDWGATEAFF.

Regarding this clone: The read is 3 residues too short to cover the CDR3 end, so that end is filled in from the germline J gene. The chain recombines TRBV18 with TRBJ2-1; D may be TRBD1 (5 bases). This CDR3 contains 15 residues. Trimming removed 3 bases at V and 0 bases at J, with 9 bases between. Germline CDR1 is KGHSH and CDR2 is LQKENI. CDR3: CASSPGADSYNEQFF. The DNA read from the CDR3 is TGTGCCAGCTCACCTGGGGCGGACTCCTACAATGAG.

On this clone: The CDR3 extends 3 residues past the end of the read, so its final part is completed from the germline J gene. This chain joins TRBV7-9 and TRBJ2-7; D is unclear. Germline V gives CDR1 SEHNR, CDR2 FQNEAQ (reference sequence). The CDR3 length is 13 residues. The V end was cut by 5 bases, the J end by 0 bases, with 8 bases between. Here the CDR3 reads CASSPVPSYEQYF. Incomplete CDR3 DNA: TGTGCCAGCAGCCCGGTGCCCTCCTACGAG.

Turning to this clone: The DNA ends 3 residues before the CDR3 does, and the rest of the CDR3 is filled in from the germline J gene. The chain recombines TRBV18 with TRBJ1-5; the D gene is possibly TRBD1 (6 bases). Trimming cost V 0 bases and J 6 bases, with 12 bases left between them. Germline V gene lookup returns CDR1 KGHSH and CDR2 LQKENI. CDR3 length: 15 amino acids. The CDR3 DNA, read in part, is TGTGCCAGCTCACCACCGGGGGCGAACGGTCAGCCC. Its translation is CASSPPGANGQP. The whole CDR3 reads CASSPPGANGQPQHF.

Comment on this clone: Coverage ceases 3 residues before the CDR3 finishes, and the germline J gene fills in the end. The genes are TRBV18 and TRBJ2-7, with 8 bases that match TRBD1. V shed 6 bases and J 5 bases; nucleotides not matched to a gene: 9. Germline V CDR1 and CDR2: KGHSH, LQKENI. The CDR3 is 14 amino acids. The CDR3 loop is CASSQGQGGHEQYF. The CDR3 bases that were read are TGTGCCAGCTCCCAAGGACAGGGCGGCCACGAG.